This is a list of T cell receptor beta chains from one sample in a study of T cells in Graves' hyperthyroidism and ophthalmopathy. TCRdb used MiXCR to reprocess the multiplex PCR reads, holding one entry per CDR3 protein. The table records 350,000 to 500,000 distinct CDR3 sequences, roughly 13% of them present only once. The sample was blood. Source of these receptors: a woman aged 18-29 years with Graves' hyperthyroidism. CDR3s include the opening cysteine and the closing phenylalanine or tryptophan. D genes are given only for firm matches. Only part of the rows carry a size: once, few, many, or a class if the clone is expanded.

D gene: NA; V gene: TRBV2; J gene: TRBJ1-5; clone size: few; CDR3 protein: CASRTTNQPQHF; CDR3 DNA: TGTGCCAGCAGGACAACCAATCAGCCCCAGCATTTT
D gene: TRBD1; V gene: TRBV3-1; J gene: TRBJ1-2; clone size: many; CDR3 protein: CASSQGLKGQGTYGYTF; CDR3 DNA: TGTGCCAGCAGCCAAGGATTAAAGGGACAGGGAACCTATGGCTACACCTTC
D gene: TRBD1; V gene: TRBV29-1; J gene: TRBJ1-2; clone size: NA; CDR3 protein: CSVFAPDRERNGYTF; CDR3 DNA: TGCAGCGTTTTTGCCCCGGACAGGGAAAGAAATGGCTACACCTTC
D gene: TRBD2; V gene: TRBV3-1; J gene: TRBJ2-1; clone size: many; CDR3 protein: CASSQGVTSGRGRSSYNEQFF; CDR3 DNA: TGTGCCAGCAGCCAAGGGGTCACTAGCGGGAGAGGGAGATCCTCATACAATGAGCAGTTCTTC
D gene: NA; V gene: TRBV10-2; J gene: TRBJ2-1; clone size: few; CDR3 protein: CASSGIGQRVYNEQFF; CDR3 DNA: TGCGCCAGCAGTGGTATAGGTCAGCGAGTTTACAATGAGCAGTTCTTC
D gene: NA; V gene: TRBV3-1; J gene: TRBJ1-2; clone size: NA; CDR3 protein: CASSQVLRGYTF; CDR3 DNA: TGTGCCAGCAGCCAAGTCCTGAGGGGCTACACCTTC
D gene: NA; V gene: TRBV5-1; J gene: TRBJ2-2; clone size: NA; CDR3 protein: CASSLEEVTGELFF; CDR3 DNA: TGCGCCAGCAGCTTGGAAGAGGTCACCGGGGAGCTGTTTTTT
D gene: NA; V gene: TRBV7-8; J gene: TRBJ2-3; clone size: many; CDR3 protein: CASSASTRGTQYF; CDR3 DNA: TGTGCCAGCAGCGCGTCGACTAGGGGTACGCAGTATTTT
D gene: NA; V gene: TRBV7-3; J gene: TRBJ2-3; clone size: few; CDR3 protein: CASSLGGTSGTDTQYF; CDR3 DNA: TGTGCCAGCAGCTTAGGGGGCACTAGCGGCACAGATACGCAGTATTTT
D gene: TRBD2; V gene: TRBV12-3/TRBV12-4; J gene: TRBJ2-2; clone size: many; CDR3 protein: CASSPPLAGVRAGELFF; CDR3 DNA: TGTGCCAGCAGTCCCCCCCTAGCGGGAGTTAGAGCCGGGGAGCTGTTTTTT
D gene: NA; V gene: TRBV11-2; J gene: TRBJ2-1; clone size: many; CDR3 protein: CASSLRTSTYNEQFF; CDR3 DNA: TGTGCCAGCAGCTTACGGACTTCGACCTACAATGAGCAGTTCTTC
D gene: NA; V gene: TRBV20-1; J gene: TRBJ1-5; clone size: many; CDR3 protein: CSARPGGGGNQPQHF; CDR3 DNA: TGCAGTGCTAGACCGGGAGGTGGTGGCAATCAGCCCCAGCATTTT
D gene: NA; V gene: TRBV30; J gene: TRBJ2-7; clone size: many; CDR3 protein: CAWSRSGFYEQYF; CDR3 DNA: TGTGCCTGGAGTCGGTCGGGGTTCTACGAGCAGTACTTC
D gene: NA; V gene: TRBV24-1; J gene: TRBJ1-2; clone size: many; CDR3 protein: CATSDPGRSYGYTF; CDR3 DNA: TGTGCCACCAGTGACCCGGGACGGAGCTATGGCTACACCTTC
D gene: NA; V gene: TRBV2; J gene: TRBJ2-7; clone size: many; CDR3 protein: CASTLELSYEQYF; CDR3 DNA: TGTGCCAGCACTTTAGAATTGTCTTACGAGCAGTACTTC
D gene: NA; V gene: TRBV28; J gene: TRBJ1-4; clone size: many; CDR3 protein: CASSAPLGPTNEKLFF; CDR3 DNA: TGTGCCAGCAGTGCCCCTCTAGGGCCAACTAATGAAAAACTGTTTTTT
D gene: NA; V gene: TRBV27; J gene: TRBJ1-1; clone size: many; CDR3 protein: CASSSYRDWNTEAFF; CDR3 DNA: TGTGCCAGCAGTAGCTACAGGGATTGGAACACTGAAGCTTTCTTT
D gene: NA; V gene: TRBV28; J gene: TRBJ1-5; clone size: many; CDR3 protein: CASNWDLYQPQHF; CDR3 DNA: TGTGCCAGCAATTGGGACCTATATCAGCCCCAGCATTTT
D gene: NA; V gene: TRBV27; J gene: TRBJ2-1; clone size: many; CDR3 protein: CASSLWGGYNEQFF; CDR3 DNA: TGTGCCAGCAGTTTATGGGGCGGGTACAATGAGCAGTTCTTC
D gene: TRBD2; V gene: TRBV20-1; J gene: TRBJ2-3; clone size: NA; CDR3 protein: CSETSGRMTDTQYF; CDR3 DNA: TGCAGTGAGACTAGCGGGAGAATGACAGATACGCAGTATTTT
D gene: NA; V gene: TRBV12-3/TRBV12-4; J gene: TRBJ1-1; clone size: many; CDR3 protein: CASSLIGEAFF; CDR3 DNA: TGTGCCAGCAGTTTAATCGGGGAAGCTTTCTTT
D gene: NA; V gene: TRBV28; J gene: TRBJ1-3; clone size: NA; CDR3 protein: CACSFGGVTGNTIYF; CDR3 DNA: TGTGCCTGCAGTTTCGGGGGGGTGACTGGAAACACCATATATTTT
D gene: NA; V gene: TRBV6-1; J gene: TRBJ2-7; clone size: few; CDR3 protein: CASSRGQIMTHEQYF; CDR3 DNA: TGTGCCAGCAGCCGAGGACAGATTATGACCCACGAGCAGTACTTC
D gene: NA; V gene: TRBV9; J gene: TRBJ1-2; clone size: many; CDR3 protein: CASSVAGGGGYTF; CDR3 DNA: TGTGCCAGCAGCGTAGCCGGGGGCGGAGGCTACACCTTC
D gene: TRBD1; V gene: TRBV5-6; J gene: TRBJ1-1; clone size: few; CDR3 protein: CASSDRTGLNTEAFF; CDR3 DNA: TGTGCCAGCAGCGATCGGACAGGCTTGAACACTGAAGCTTTCTTT
D gene: TRBD2; V gene: TRBV30; J gene: TRBJ2-7; clone size: NA; CDR3 protein: CACYSGATYEQYF; CDR3 DNA: TGTGCCTGCTATAGCGGGGCTACCTACGAGCAGTACTTC
D gene: NA; V gene: TRBV5-4; J gene: TRBJ1-1; clone size: few; CDR3 protein: CASSSHQNTEAFF; CDR3 DNA: TGTGCCAGCAGCTCACACCAGAACACTGAAGCTTTCTTT
D gene: NA; V gene: TRBV14; J gene: TRBJ1-2; clone size: NA; CDR3 protein: CASSTGLLYGYTF; CDR3 DNA: TGTGCCAGCAGCACGGGACTTCTGTATGGCTACACCTTC
D gene: NA; V gene: TRBV6-9; J gene: TRBJ1-1; clone size: many; CDR3 protein: CASSYVGTEAFF; CDR3 DNA: TGTGCCAGCAGTTATGTAGGCACTGAAGCTTTCTTT
D gene: NA; V gene: TRBV20-1; J gene: TRBJ2-7; clone size: many; CDR3 protein: CSAKNYEQYF; CDR3 DNA: TGCAGTGCTAAGAACTACGAGCAGTACTTC
D gene: TRBD1; V gene: TRBV6-2/TRBV6-3; J gene: TRBJ2-7; clone size: NA; CDR3 protein: CAIQETGAYEQYF; CDR3 DNA: TGTGCCATCCAAGAGACAGGGGCATACGAGCAGTACTTC
D gene: NA; V gene: TRBV19; J gene: TRBJ2-5; clone size: NA; CDR3 protein: CASSTGAWGPETQYF; CDR3 DNA: TGTGCCAGTAGTACAGGGGCCTGGGGTCCGGAGACCCAGTACTTC
D gene: TRBD2; V gene: TRBV18; J gene: TRBJ2-3; clone size: NA; CDR3 protein: CASSPPSLAGGWTDTQYF; CDR3 DNA: TGTGCCAGCTCACCACCGTCACTAGCGGGAGGGTGGACAGATACGCAGTATTTT
D gene: NA; V gene: TRBV2; J gene: TRBJ2-3; clone size: many; CDR3 protein: CASSEIAEGPITDTQYF; CDR3 DNA: TGTGCCAGCAGTGAAATAGCGGAGGGCCCTATCACAGATACGCAGTATTTT
D gene: NA; V gene: TRBV27; J gene: TRBJ2-1; clone size: many; CDR3 protein: CASRLGSLQFF; CDR3 DNA: TGTGCCAGCAGGCTAGGGAGTTTGCAGTTCTTC
D gene: TRBD1; V gene: TRBV25-1; J gene: TRBJ1-1; clone size: many; CDR3 protein: CASSAPTGGFAEAFF; CDR3 DNA: TGTGCCAGCAGTGCCCCGACAGGGGGCTTCGCTGAAGCTTTCTTT
D gene: TRBD1; V gene: TRBV6-1; J gene: TRBJ2-5; clone size: few; CDR3 protein: CASSKQGREETQYF; CDR3 DNA: TGTGCCAGCAGCAAACAGGGGCGGGAAGAGACCCAGTACTTC
D gene: NA; V gene: TRBV5-1; J gene: TRBJ2-2; clone size: many; CDR3 protein: CASSLAVDNTGELFF; CDR3 DNA: TGCGCCAGCAGCTTGGCCGTAGATAACACCGGGGAGCTGTTTTTT
D gene: NA; V gene: TRBV7-2; J gene: TRBJ2-5; clone size: many; CDR3 protein: CASSSEPLGYQETQYF; CDR3 DNA: TGTGCCAGCAGCTCCGAACCACTAGGGTACCAAGAGACCCAGTACTTC
D gene: NA; V gene: TRBV30; J gene: TRBJ2-5; clone size: many; CDR3 protein: CAWSVESWGGETQYF; CDR3 DNA: TGTGCCTGGAGTGTGGAATCTTGGGGAGGCGAGACCCAGTACTTC
D gene: NA; V gene: TRBV10-2; J gene: TRBJ2-3; clone size: NA; CDR3 protein: CASSDLATSTDTQYF; CDR3 DNA: TGCGCCAGCAGCGATCTAGCGACTAGCACAGATACGCAGTATTTT
D gene: TRBD1; V gene: TRBV27; J gene: TRBJ2-7; clone size: many; CDR3 protein: CASSSLLGQEYEQYF; CDR3 DNA: TGTGCCAGCAGTTCCCTCCTGGGACAGGAATACGAGCAGTACTTC
D gene: TRBD2; V gene: TRBV2; J gene: TRBJ2-3; clone size: NA; CDR3 protein: CASRPLAGGADTQYF; CDR3 DNA: TGTGCCAGCAGGCCCCTAGCGGGAGGGGCAGATACGCAGTATTTT
D gene: NA; V gene: TRBV19; J gene: TRBJ1-1; clone size: few; CDR3 protein: CASSPRRTTPNTEAFF; CDR3 DNA: TGTGCCAGTAGCCCCCGCAGAACTACTCCGAACACTGAAGCTTTCTTT
D gene: NA; V gene: TRBV27; J gene: TRBJ2-4; clone size: NA; CDR3 protein: CASMGIAKNIQYF; CDR3 DNA: TGTGCCAGCATGGGAATAGCCAAAAACATTCAGTACTTC
D gene: NA; V gene: TRBV6-2/TRBV6-3; J gene: TRBJ2-1; clone size: many; CDR3 protein: CASDAPGNEQFF; CDR3 DNA: TGTGCCAGCGACGCTCCGGGAAATGAGCAGTTCTTC
D gene: NA; V gene: TRBV29-1; J gene: TRBJ1-3; clone size: NA; CDR3 protein: CSVSSGNTIYF; CDR3 DNA: TGCAGCGTGAGCTCTGGAAACACCATATATTTT
D gene: TRBD2; V gene: TRBV19; J gene: TRBJ2-3; clone size: many; CDR3 protein: CASSREGSTDTQYF; CDR3 DNA: TGTGCCAGTAGTCGGGAGGGGAGCACAGATACGCAGTATTTT
D gene: TRBD2; V gene: TRBV5-4; J gene: TRBJ2-2; clone size: few; CDR3 protein: CASSLAASGGGELFF; CDR3 DNA: TGTGCCAGCAGCTTGGCGGCTAGCGGGGGCGGGGAGCTGTTTTTT
D gene: TRBD2; V gene: TRBV28; J gene: TRBJ2-3; clone size: few; CDR3 protein: CASSSMSGRNGADTQYF; CDR3 DNA: TGTGCCAGCAGTTCCATGAGCGGGAGAAACGGGGCAGATACGCAGTATTTT
D gene: TRBD2; V gene: TRBV6-1; J gene: TRBJ2-2; clone size: many; CDR3 protein: CASSEGTSTGELFF; CDR3 DNA: TGTGCCAGCAGTGAAGGGACTAGCACCGGGGAGCTGTTTTTT
D gene: NA; V gene: TRBV5-1; J gene: TRBJ1-1; clone size: many; CDR3 protein: CASNPGVAETEAFF; CDR3 DNA: TGCGCCAGCAACCCCGGGGTGGCAGAGACTGAAGCTTTCTTT
D gene: NA; V gene: TRBV7-2; J gene: TRBJ1-6; clone size: few; CDR3 protein: CASSPRDSPLHF; CDR3 DNA: TGTGCCAGCAGCCCCCGGGATTCACCCCTCCACTTT
D gene: TRBD1; V gene: TRBV12-5; J gene: TRBJ2-3; clone size: NA; CDR3 protein: CASGVGQGSTDTQYF; CDR3 DNA: TGTGCTAGTGGTGTCGGACAGGGGTCCACAGATACGCAGTATTTT
D gene: NA; V gene: TRBV10-1; J gene: TRBJ1-2; clone size: many; CDR3 protein: CASGSDSANYGYTF; CDR3 DNA: TGCGCCAGCGGATCGGACAGTGCAAACTATGGCTACACCTTC
D gene: NA; V gene: TRBV12-3/TRBV12-4; J gene: TRBJ2-1; clone size: many; CDR3 protein: CASTPRRNDEQFF; CDR3 DNA: TGTGCCAGCACCCCACGGAGGAACGATGAGCAGTTCTTC
D gene: NA; V gene: TRBV3-1; J gene: TRBJ2-1; clone size: many; CDR3 protein: CASSQDSDYNEQFF; CDR3 DNA: TGTGCCAGCAGCCAAGATTCAGACTACAATGAGCAGTTCTTC
D gene: NA; V gene: TRBV12-3/TRBV12-4; J gene: TRBJ2-5; clone size: many; CDR3 protein: CASRPREETQYF; CDR3 DNA: TGTGCCAGCAGGCCCAGGGAGGAGACCCAGTACTTC
D gene: TRBD2; V gene: TRBV28; J gene: TRBJ2-7; clone size: NA; CDR3 protein: CASTAGGAEQYF; CDR3 DNA: TGTGCCAGCACCGCGGGGGGAGCCGAGCAGTACTTC